Each of the 26 T cell receptor beta chains below was sequenced from the same sample in a study of OX40 agonist ivuxolimab in advanced cancers. Sequenced by immunoSEQ multiplex PCR; TCRdb stores in-frame clones only, minus some. This table has tens of thousands of clones, over 75% appearing once. This specimen was CD4+ or CD8+ T cells sorted from blood, taken in a trial of the OX40 agonist ivuxolimab. All receptors come from an adult with an advanced solid tumor such as melanoma, head and neck, liver or kidney cancer.

This chain uses TRBV10-1 with TRBJ2-5; a weak D match, TRBD2 (5 bases). The CDR3 extends over 16 amino acids. The germline V and J ends were trimmed by 1 base and 3 bases, with 15 bases remaining between them. Germline CDR1 WNHNN, CDR2 SYGVQD (reference sequence). CDR3 loop: CASSEFLAPPKETQYF. CDR3 nucleotide sequence: TGCGCCAGCAGTGAGTTCCTAGCACCCCCCAAAGAGACCCAGTACTTC.

This chain links TRBV6-5 with TRBJ2-7, with D possibly being TRBD1 or TRBD2 (5 bases each). The CDR3 consists of 14 residues. Germline V gene data show CDR1 as MNHEY and CDR2 as SVGAGI. V was pared by 0 bases and J by 2 bases, with 8 bases between. CDR3 loop: CASSYSRDPYEQYF. DNA of the CDR3: TGTGCCAGCAGTTACTCAAGGGACCCCTACGAGCAGTACTTC.

This clone was detected only once. This chain connects TRBV5-4 to TRBJ2-2, with D possibly being TRBD1 or TRBD2 (6 bases each). Trimming pared 3 bases from V and 1 base from J, leaving 13 bases between. The CDR3 is made up of 16 amino acids. Germline CDR1 and CDR2: SGHNT and YYREEE (reference sequence). This chain's CDR3 is CASSSGGTLNTGELFF. CDR3 coding DNA: TGTGCCAGCAGCTCGGGCGGGACACTGAACACCGGGGAGCTGTTTTTT. Looking up the rest from reference TRBV5-4 and TRBJ2-2 gives the full variable domain: ETGVTQSPTHLIKTRGQQVTLRCSSQSGHNTVSWYQQALGQGPQFIFQYYREEENGRGNFPPRFSGLQFPNYSSELNVNALELDDSALYLCASSSGGTLNTGELFFGEGSRLTVL.

V usage is TRBV7-2 and J usage is TRBJ2-2, with 9 bases matching TRBD2. CDR3 length equals 17 residues. Germline V lookup: CDR1 SGHTA, CDR2 FQGNSA. V lost 4 bases, J lost 5 bases, and 11 bases stayed unmatched. The CDR3 nucleotides are TGTGCCAGCAGCTCAGGTGGCGGGAGGGCTAGGACCGGGGAGCTGTTTTTT. It translates to CASSSGGGRARTGELFF.

V usage is TRBV9 and J usage is TRBJ2-5; D ambiguous. The CDR3 runs 15 residues. Looked up from germline, CDR1 is SGDLS and CDR2 is YYNGEE. Trimming cost V 0 bases and J 5 bases, with 14 bases left between them. The DNA for the CDR3 is TGTGCCAGCAGCGTAGGCCTAGGTATTTCGGAGACCCAGTACTTC. Translation gives CASSVGLGISETQYF.

The V call is TRBV6-5, the J call TRBJ1-5, with a tentative D call TRBD1 (5 bases). Germline loops: CDR1 MNHEY, CDR2 SVGAGI. There are 15 residues in the CDR3. The germline V and J ends were trimmed by 6 bases and 2 bases, with 14 bases remaining between them. CDR3 nucleotides: TGTGCCAGCAGCCGTGGGGGTAGTGGCAATCAGCCCCAGCATTTT. Protein sequence: CASSRGGSGNQPQHF.

The rearrangement uses TRBV2 and TRBJ2-7; 10 positions match TRBD1. The V and J ends lost 4 bases and 3 bases, in that order; junction bases with no gene match: 3. Germline CDR1 reads SNHLY; CDR2 reads FYNNEI. The CDR3 runs to 14 residues. The CDR3 coding sequence is TGTGCCAGCAGTGGACAGGGGGCTAGCTACGAGCAGTACTTC. It yields the protein CASSGQGASYEQYF.

The chain combines TRBV27 with TRBJ2-1, with TRBD2 identical over 8 bases. Germline V gene data show CDR1 as MNHEY and CDR2 as SMNVEV (reference sequence). V shed 8 bases and J 10 bases; nucleotides not matched to a gene: 10. The CDR3 runs to 13 residues. CDR3 in DNA: TGTGCCAGCTACGGGACTAGTTCGTTGGAGCAGTTCTTC. Translation: CASYGTSSLEQFF.

This clone was observed once. The chain recombines TRBV4-1 with TRBJ2-3; TRBD1 might be the D (5 bases). CDR3 size: 16 residues. Germline CDR1 is MGHRA and CDR2 is YSYEKL. Trimming took off 4 bases at V and 3 bases at J, with 17 bases between the two ends. The CDR3 DNA is TGCGCCAGCAGCCGTAGACTTGGGGCGCGTACAGATACGCAGTATTTT. Its protein product is CASSRRLGARTDTQYF.

V usage is TRBV7-2 and J usage is TRBJ2-7; D not resolved. The V end was cut by 2 bases, the J end by 2 bases, with 10 bases between. The germline CDR1 and CDR2 sequences are SGHTA and FQGNSA. The CDR3 loop spans 14 amino acids. The CDR3 DNA follows: TGTGCCAGCAGCTTACTGGCCGCCACCTACGAGCAGTACTTC. Residues: CASSLLAATYEQYF.

The genes are TRBV10-2 and TRBJ2-6; 7 bases agree with TRBD1. V lost 2 bases to trimming and J lost 18 bases; unmatched junction nucleotides: 7. Germline CDR1 WSHSY, CDR2 SAAADI. The CDR3 consists of 12 residues. CDR3 in DNA: TGCGCCAGCAGTGAGATTCACAGGGGTCCGACTTTC. It is translated as CASSEIHRGPTF.

This chain links TRBV5-1 with TRBJ2-1; the match to TRBD2 covers 9 bases. V lost 4 bases and J lost 8; bases outside the gene matches: 16. The CDR3 spans 17 residues. CDR1 is SGHRS, CDR2 YFSETQ, per germline. The CDR3, as DNA: TGCGCCAGCAGCCCGGCCGCGGGAGGGTCCTCAGTGCATGAGCAGTTCTTC. Its translation: CASSPAAGGSSVHEQFF.

The gene calls are TRBV10-1 and TRBJ2-5, with 8 bases lining up with TRBD1. Germline V lookup: CDR1 WNHNN, CDR2 SYGVQD (reference sequence). CDR3 length: 16 residues. The trim removed 3 bases at V and 2 bases at J, leaving 8 bases unmatched. Here the CDR3 DNA reads TGCGCCAGCAGTGATGTCCAGGGGGCGCATCAAGAGACCCAGTACTTC. Its translation is CASSDVQGAHQETQYF.

This chain uses TRBV28 with TRBJ2-3; TRBD2 aligns across 9 bases. From germline, CDR1 is MDHEN and CDR2 SYDVKM. The V and J ends lost 8 bases and 4 bases, in that order; junction bases with no gene match: 7. The CDR3 is 14 amino acids. CDR3 sequence reads: CASLPAGGSDTQYF. The CDR3 coding sequence is TGTGCCAGCCTCCCAGCGGGAGGATCAGATACGCAGTATTTT.

The rearrangement joins TRBV6-5 to TRBJ2-2; 8 bases match TRBD2. The V segment lost 2 bases and the J segment 5 bases; nucleotides outside the gene matches: 7. This CDR3 region has 16 residues. Germline values: CDR1 MNHEY, CDR2 SVGAGI. CDR3 residues: CASSYGGLGLTGELFF. As DNA, the CDR3 is TGTGCCAGCAGTTACGGGGGACTAGGTTTGACCGGGGAGCTGTTTTTT.

The V call is TRBV4-2, the J call TRBJ2-7; 7 positions match TRBD2. The CDR3 loop spans 15 amino acids. Germline CDR1 LGHNA, CDR2 YNFKEQ. V trimming: 1 base; J trimming: 0 bases; junction bases outside the gene matches: 3. CDR3 nucleotide sequence: TGTGCCAGCAGCCAAGTAGCGGGCAACTCCTACGAGCAGTACTTC. This encodes CASSQVAGNSYEQYF.

V gene TRBV27 combines with J gene TRBJ2-1; D may be TRBD1 or TRBD2 (5 bases each). From germline, CDR1 is MNHEY and CDR2 SMNVEV (reference sequence). V gave up 8 bases and J gave up 8 bases, with 22 bases separating them. The length of the CDR3 is 15 residues. CDR3 loop: CASRTPGPHMDEQFF. The CDR3 DNA reads as TGTGCCAGCCGTACCCCGGGGCCCCACATGGATGAGCAGTTCTTC.

This clone was detected once. The chain combines TRBV29-1 with TRBJ1-1; D remains unclear. V dropped 4 bases and J dropped 2 bases, with 14 bases sitting between them. The CDR3 consists of 14 residues. Germline lookup yields CDR1 SQVTM and CDR2 ANQGSEA. CDR3 in DNA: TGCAGCGTTGGAAAGCCCCAGAGAAACACTGAAGCTTTCTTT. It codes for CSVGKPQRNTEAFF.

The chain joins TRBV19 to TRBJ1-1, with D maybe TRBD1 (5 bases). V gave up 3 bases and J gave up 4 bases, with 15 bases separating them. The V gene's germline CDR1 is LNHDA and CDR2 SQIVND (reference sequence). This CDR3 is 15 amino acids long. The CDR3, as DNA: TGTGCCAGTAGTATCCGTGAGGGGCTCTCCACTGAAGCTTTCTTT. Encoded protein: CASSIREGLSTEAFF.

This rearrangement joins TRBV6-6 to TRBJ1-5, with TRBD1 matching 9 bases. The germline V gene has CDR1 MNHNY and CDR2 SVGAGI (reference sequence). The CDR3 has 15 amino acids. V trimming: 4 bases; J trimming: 5 bases; junction bases outside the gene matches: 6. Here the CDR3 reads CASSLLHRGHQPQHF. CDR3 bases: TGTGCCAGCAGTTTACTCCACAGGGGGCATCAGCCCCAGCATTTT.

This chain connects TRBV19 to TRBJ2-7; 8 bases match TRBD2. Unmatched junction bases numbered 5, after V lost 6 bases and J lost 4 bases. This CDR3 comprises 13 residues. Germline V CDR1 and CDR2: LNHDA, SQIVND (reference sequence). Here the CDR3 DNA reads TGTGCCAGTAGGACCTTAGCGGGGTACGAGCAGTACTTC. It yields the protein CASRTLAGYEQYF. The entire variable domain, with the rest obtained from reference TRBV19 and TRBJ2-7, is as follows: DGGITQSPKYLFRKEGQNVTLSCEQNLNHDAMYWYRQDPGQGLRLIYYSQIVNDFQKGDIAEGYSVSREKKESFPLTVTSAQKNPTAFYLCASRTLAGYEQYFGPGTRLTVT.

The gene calls are TRBV5-1 and TRBJ1-1, with 7 bases matching TRBD1. V shed 4 bases and J 7 bases; nucleotides not matched to a gene: 13. The length of the CDR3 is 15 residues. Germline V gene lookup returns CDR1 SGHRS and CDR2 YFSETQ. This CDR3 is CASSPKGTAKDEAFF. CDR3 bases: TGCGCCAGCAGCCCGAAAGGGACAGCGAAAGATGAAGCTTTCTTT.

The genes are TRBV6-1 and TRBJ1-4; 7 nucleotides agree with TRBD1. The CDR3 has 15 amino acids. Germline assignment: CDR1 MNHNS and CDR2 SASEGT. V lost 7 bases, J lost 7 bases, and 12 bases stayed unmatched. CDR3 in DNA: TGTGCCAGCAACAAGGCGGGACAGTTGTCTGAAAAACTGTTTTTT. Translation gives CASNKAGQLSEKLFF.

The V gene is TRBV5-1, the J gene TRBJ2-3; 9 bases align to TRBD1. V shed 2 bases, J shed 5 bases, and the junction held 24 bases outside the gene matches. The germline V gene encodes CDR1 SGHRS and CDR2 YFSETQ. CDR3 length: 21 residues. The CDR3 reads CASSFMSHESARDRVKDTQYF. The CDR3 DNA sequence: TGCGCCAGCAGCTTTATGTCCCATGAGTCAGCCCGGGACAGGGTCAAAGATACGCAGTATTTT.

CDR3 sequence reads: CASSLGSWRENYGYTF. The CDR3 DNA sequence: TGTGCCAGCAGCTTAGGATCGTGGCGGGAAAACTATGGCTACACCTTC. V gene TRBV7-2 combines with J gene TRBJ1-2; D is uncertain. The CDR3 is made up of 16 amino acids. The V gene's germline CDR1 is SGHTA and CDR2 FQGNSA. With 1 base removed from V and 2 bases from J, the gap between germline ends came to 14 bases.

This clone was detected only once. J is TRBJ2-1 and V is TRBV5-4; D is undetermined. The CDR3 loop spans 16 amino acids. Germline-derived CDR1 and CDR2 are SGHNT and YYREEE (reference sequence). The V gene lost 0 bases and the J gene lost 2 bases, with 12 bases spanning the gap. The CDR3 spells CASSLAWGQAYNEQFF. CDR3 sequence (DNA): TGTGCCAGCAGCTTGGCCTGGGGTCAAGCCTACAATGAGCAGTTCTTC.